This T cell receptor (beta chain) was captured by sequencing in a study of OX40 agonist ivuxolimab in advanced cancers. Looking at the study overall: The patients received agonistic anti-OX40 (CD134) antibody ivuxolimab. In three patients, partial responses were observed, one with hepatocellular carcinoma and two with cutaneous melanoma. Overall study results and limits: On average, CD8+ T cells had more expanded clones than CD4+.

The CDR3 is made up of 16 amino acids. Trimming took 4 bases from V and 4 from J; bases not matched to a gene: 8. Germline lookup yields CDR1 LGHNA and CDR2 YNFKEQ. TCRdb keeps only in-frame clones here, not all; method: immunoSEQ multiplex PCR. The sample lists around 47,000 clones; more than 75% were seen once. The table lists this clone with a count of one. The antigen is not known. Patients were excluded for autoimmune disease history or systemic immunosuppression. The chain links TRBV4-2 to TRBJ2-2; 8 bases are shared with TRBD1. The material sequenced was CD4+ or CD8+ T cells sorted from blood, taken in a trial of the OX40 agonist ivuxolimab. This clonotype was sampled from an adult with an advanced solid tumor such as melanoma, head and neck, liver or kidney cancer. CDR3 bases: TGTGCCAGCAGCCCTCCCAGGGGGCAAGGCACCGGGGAGCTGTTTTTT. Its protein is CASSPPRGQGTGELFF.